This T cell receptor beta chain emerged from a study of cytomegalovirus exposure and HLA in healthy donors. The PCR contained 60 Vbeta and 13 Jbeta primers. The data were produced by immunoSEQ multiplex PCR, yet TCRdb's version contains in-frame clones alone and is incomplete. This table has under 200,000 clones, around 78% appearing once. The ends lost 5 bases at V and 1 base at J; junction bases unmatched: 3. The CDR3 extends over 14 amino acids. The germline V gene has CDR1 LNHNV and CDR2 YYDKDF (reference sequence). Sequenced input: PBMCs. This receptor was obtained from a man aged 35-49 years in good health and CMV-seronegative. J is TRBJ2-7 and V is TRBV15; 9 bases line up with TRBD1. The CDR3 DNA sequence: TGTGCCACCAGCGCCGGACAGGGGTCCTACGAGCAGTACGTC. This codes for CATSAGQGSYEQYV.